Detailed here is one T cell receptor (beta chain). This CDR3 spans 15 amino acids. V shed 5 bases, J shed 1 base, and the junction held 7 bases outside the gene matches. Germline assignment: CDR1 MNHEY and CDR2 SMNVEV (reference sequence). Here immunoSEQ multiplex PCR was the method, and the copy in TCRdb shows in-frame clones only, minus some. The sample has about 200,000 clones; roughly 82% are singletons. The data were obtained in a study of blood T cell repertoires in COVID-19. Overall study context: Donors in the United States, Italy and Spain gave samples during acute or convalescent COVID-19. Sample material is recorded as cDNA or gDNA derived from T cells, B-cell-depleted T cells, or PBMCs.

Those who participated ranged in age from about 18 to 89 years and resided in roughly 26 US areas. Participant-reported clinical history was the basis for cohort assignment. The receptor was isolated from a woman in her fifties or sixties with acute COVID-19. This rearrangement joins TRBV27 to TRBJ2-7; TRBD2 agrees at 8 bases. The sample was PBMCs or T cells enriched from blood (not recorded which). The CDR3 protein is CASSTTSGPSYEQYF. DNA for the CDR3: TGTGCCAGCAGTACCACTAGCGGCCCTTCCTACGAGCAGTACTTC.